The TCR beta chain under discussion was sequenced for a study of blood T cells in healthy people across ages. Trimming stripped 5 bases from V and 3 bases from J, with 7 bases between. Germline CDR1 and CDR2: SGHTA and FQGNSA. The CDR3 runs to 13 residues. A minimum of 5 micrograms of total RNA was extracted per sample. PCR was performed a second time for roughly 7 to 12 cycles using a sample-barcoded 5' primer and a J-beta primer mix. TCRdb reprocessed the 5' RACE reads with MiXCR, giving one entry per CDR3 protein. This sample has about 620,000 distinct CDR3 sequences, with around a fifth found just once.

Sequencing was carried out using blood. The V call is TRBV7-2, the J call TRBJ2-2; D is unresolved. This clonotype was sampled from an older man in good health. The CDR3 reads CASSLPHTGELFF. The CDR3 DNA is TGTGCCAGCAGCCTTCCCCACACCGGGGAGCTGTTTTTT.